A selection of T cell receptor beta chains follows, all from one sample in a study of T cell changes during pregnancy in multiple sclerosis. TCRdb keeps only in-frame clones here, not all; method: immunoSEQ multiplex PCR. Of approximately 130,000 clones in the sample, roughly 96% were seen once. The sample here was peripheral blood, taken after pregnancy. The receptors originated from a female donor with multiple sclerosis, enrolled in a pregnancy study. Both conserved end residues are part of each CDR3. The D gene is left open where the match is weak. Rows give clone size only sometimes, using once, few, many, or a class for an expanded clone.

D: TRBD1; J: TRBJ1-5; V: TRBV30; size: NA; CDR3: CAWGDRRLSNQPQHF; DNA: TGTGCCTGGGGGGACAGGCGACTCAGCAATCAGCCCCAGCATTTT
D: TRBD2; J: TRBJ2-1; V: TRBV6-5; size: NA; CDR3: CASSATSGRDNEQFF; DNA: TGTGCCAGCAGCGCGACTAGCGGGAGGGACAATGAGCAGTTCTTC
D: NA; J: TRBJ2-1; V: TRBV5-1; size: NA; CDR3: CASSLQGFGRDEQFF; DNA: TGCGCCAGCAGCTTACAGGGATTCGGGCGCGATGAGCAGTTCTTC
D: TRBD2; J: TRBJ2-3; V: TRBV11-3; size: NA; CDR3: CASSLGGRAGAHATQYF; DNA: TGTGCCAGCAGCTTAGGGGGGAGAGCGGGAGCACACGCTACGCAGTATTTT
D: NA; J: TRBJ2-7; V: TRBV27; size: NA; CDR3: CASSFEGGPAYEQYF; DNA: TGTGCCAGCAGTTTCGAGGGGGGGCCAGCCTACGAGCAGTACTTC
D: TRBD1; J: TRBJ2-7; V: TRBV5-6; size: NA; CDR3: CASSFPGTGFHEQYF; DNA: TGTGCCAGCAGCTTTCCCGGGACAGGGTTCCACGAGCAGTACTTC
D: NA; J: TRBJ1-5; V: TRBV6-6; size: NA; CDR3: CASRLQDYSNQPQHF; DNA: TGTGCCAGCAGACTCCAAGATTATAGCAATCAGCCCCAGCATTTT
D: NA; J: TRBJ1-5; V: TRBV2; size: NA; CDR3: CASSEVGAANQPQHF; DNA: TGTGCCAGCAGTGAAGTGGGGGCAGCAAATCAGCCCCAGCATTTT
D: TRBD1; J: TRBJ1-3; V: TRBV4-3; size: NA; CDR3: CASSQGPQGTSSGNTIYF; DNA: TGCGCCAGCAGCCAGGGCCCACAGGGGACGAGCTCTGGAAACACCATATATTTT
D: NA; J: TRBJ2-3; V: TRBV10-3; size: NA; CDR3: CAISESQDTQYF; DNA: TGTGCCATCAGTGAGTCCCAGGATACGCAGTATTTT
D: NA; J: TRBJ1-2; V: TRBV7-2; size: NA; CDR3: CASSLVLSGAGYTF; DNA: TGTGCCAGCAGCTTAGTTCTCTCAGGGGCTGGCTACACCTTC
D: TRBD2; J: TRBJ2-3; V: TRBV7-9; size: NA; CDR3: CASSAERLATTDTQYF; DNA: TGTGCCAGCAGCGCGGAACGACTAGCCACCACAGATACGCAGTATTTT
D: TRBD1; J: TRBJ2-3; V: TRBV7-3; size: NA; CDR3: CASSSGQGATDTQYF; DNA: TGTGCCAGCAGCTCCGGACAGGGGGCAACAGATACGCAGTATTTT
D: TRBD2; J: TRBJ2-1; V: TRBV5-4; size: NA; CDR3: CASSPAGRDEQFF; DNA: TGTGCCAGCAGCCCTGCAGGGAGGGATGAGCAGTTCTTC
D: TRBD1; J: TRBJ2-5; V: TRBV7-2; size: NA; CDR3: CASSSTGGALETQYF; DNA: TGTGCCAGCAGCTCAACAGGGGGCGCGTTGGAGACCCAGTACTTC
D: NA; J: TRBJ2-1; V: TRBV5-8; size: NA; CDR3: CASSLVRWMRYNEQFF; DNA: TGTGCCAGCAGCTTGGTAAGGTGGATGCGGTACAATGAGCAGTTCTTC
D: NA; J: TRBJ1-2; V: TRBV7-8; size: NA; CDR3: CASSLAGGAGYTF; DNA: TGTGCCAGCAGCTTAGCGGGGGGGGCTGGCTACACCTTC
D: NA; J: TRBJ2-7; V: TRBV10-3; size: NA; CDR3: CAISESSTEQYF; DNA: TGTGCCATCAGTGAGTCGAGTACCGAGCAGTACTTC
D: NA; J: TRBJ1-2; V: TRBV7-9; size: NA; CDR3: CASRNVGEGGYTF; DNA: TGTGCCAGCAGAAACGTTGGGGAGGGGGGCTACACCTTC
D: TRBD1; J: TRBJ2-1; V: TRBV5-5; size: NA; CDR3: CASSLSGGSYNEQFF; DNA: TGTGCCAGCAGCCTCTCAGGGGGCTCTTACAATGAGCAGTTCTTC
D: TRBD2; J: TRBJ2-2; V: TRBV6-1; size: NA; CDR3: CASISSGTNTGELFF; DNA: TGTGCCAGTATTTCTAGCGGAACGAACACCGGGGAGCTGTTTTTT
D: TRBD1; J: TRBJ1-5; V: TRBV18; size: NA; CDR3: CASSGDRGTNQPQHF; DNA: TGTGCCAGCTCAGGGGACAGGGGGACCAATCAGCCCCAGCATTTT
D: TRBD1; J: TRBJ1-2; V: TRBV30; size: NA; CDR3: CACAQGAVYGYTF; DNA: TGTGCCTGCGCCCAGGGGGCCGTCTATGGCTACACCTTC
D: NA; J: TRBJ2-3; V: TRBV7-2; size: few; CDR3: CASSLAVHGEADTQYF; DNA: TGTGCCAGCAGCTTAGCAGTACACGGGGAAGCAGATACGCAGTATTTT
D: TRBD2; J: TRBJ2-5; V: TRBV5-4; size: NA; CDR3: CASSLEGTSGLMKYF; DNA: TGTGCCAGCAGCTTGGAAGGGACTAGCGGGTTGATGAAGTACTTC
D: TRBD2; J: TRBJ2-1; V: TRBV5-5; size: NA; CDR3: CASSFGASGRLYNEQFF; DNA: TGTGCCAGCAGCTTTGGGGCTAGCGGGAGATTGTACAATGAGCAGTTCTTC
D: NA; J: TRBJ1-2; V: TRBV15; size: NA; CDR3: CATSRDRGANGYTF; DNA: TGTGCCACCAGCAGAGATCGGGGGGCTAATGGCTACACCTTC
D: NA; J: TRBJ2-7; V: TRBV7-9; size: NA; CDR3: CASRPAGPWEQYF; DNA: TGTGCCAGCCGTCCGGCGGGGCCCTGGGAGCAGTACTTC
D: TRBD1; J: TRBJ2-1; V: TRBV6-5; size: NA; CDR3: CASSYRGQGAPNEQFF; DNA: TGTGCCAGCAGTTACAGAGGACAGGGGGCGCCCAATGAGCAGTTCTTC
D: NA; J: TRBJ2-6; V: TRBV6-1; size: NA; CDR3: CASSGTPGANVLTF; DNA: TGTGCCAGCAGTGGAACACCTGGGGCCAACGTCCTGACTTTC
D: NA; J: TRBJ2-1; V: TRBV4-2; size: NA; CDR3: CASSQESRAGAYNEQFF; DNA: TGTGCCAGCAGCCAAGAAAGTCGAGCAGGGGCGTACAATGAGCAGTTCTTC
D: TRBD2; J: TRBJ2-1; V: TRBV7-2; size: NA; CDR3: CASSSGTSGILGEQFF; DNA: TGTGCCAGCAGCTCCGGGACTAGCGGGATCCTCGGGGAGCAGTTCTTC